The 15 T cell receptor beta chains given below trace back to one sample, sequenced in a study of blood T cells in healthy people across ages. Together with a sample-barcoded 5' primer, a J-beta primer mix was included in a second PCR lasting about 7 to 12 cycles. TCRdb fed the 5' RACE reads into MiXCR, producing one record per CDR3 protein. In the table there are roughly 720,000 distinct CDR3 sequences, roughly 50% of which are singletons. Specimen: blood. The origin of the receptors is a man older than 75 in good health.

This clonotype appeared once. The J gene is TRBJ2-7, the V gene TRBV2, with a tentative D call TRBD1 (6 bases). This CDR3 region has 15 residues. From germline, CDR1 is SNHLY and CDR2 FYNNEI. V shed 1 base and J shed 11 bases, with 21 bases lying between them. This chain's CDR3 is CASSEGASLRTGKYF. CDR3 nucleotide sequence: TGTGCCAGCAGTGAAGGGGCGAGCTTAAGAACAGGGAAGTACTTC.

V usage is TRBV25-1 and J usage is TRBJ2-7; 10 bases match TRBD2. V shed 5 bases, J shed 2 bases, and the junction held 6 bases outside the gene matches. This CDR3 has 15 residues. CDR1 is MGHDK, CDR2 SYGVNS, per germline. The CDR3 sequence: CASSKGLALTYEQYF. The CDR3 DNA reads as TGTGCCAGCAGTAAGGGACTAGCGCTTACCTACGAGCAGTACTTC.

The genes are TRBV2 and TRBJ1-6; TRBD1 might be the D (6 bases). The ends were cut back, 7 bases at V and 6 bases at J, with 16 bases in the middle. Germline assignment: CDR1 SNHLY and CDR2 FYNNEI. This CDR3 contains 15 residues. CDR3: CASTLTGLVNSPLHF. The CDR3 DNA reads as TGTGCCAGCACCTTGACAGGATTGGTTAATTCACCCCTCCACTTT.

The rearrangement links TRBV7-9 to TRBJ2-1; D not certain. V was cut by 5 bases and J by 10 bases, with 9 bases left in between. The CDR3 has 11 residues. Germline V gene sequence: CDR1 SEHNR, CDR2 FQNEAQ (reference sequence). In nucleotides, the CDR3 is TGTGCCAGCAGCCCAAACGAAGAGCAGTTCTTC. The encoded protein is CASSPNEEQFF.

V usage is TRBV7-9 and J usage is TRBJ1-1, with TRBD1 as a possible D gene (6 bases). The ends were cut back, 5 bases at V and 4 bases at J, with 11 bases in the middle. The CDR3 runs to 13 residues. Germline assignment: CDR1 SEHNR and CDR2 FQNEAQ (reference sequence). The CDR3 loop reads CASSEAGATEAFF. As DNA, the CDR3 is TGTGCCAGCAGCGAAGCGGGGGCCACTGAAGCTTTCTTT.

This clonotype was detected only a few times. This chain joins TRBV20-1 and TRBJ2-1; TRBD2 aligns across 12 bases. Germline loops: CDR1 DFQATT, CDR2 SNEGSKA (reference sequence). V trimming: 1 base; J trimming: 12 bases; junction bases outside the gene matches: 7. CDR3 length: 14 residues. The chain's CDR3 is CSARVPTSGRRQFF. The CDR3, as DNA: TGCAGTGCTAGAGTGCCGACTAGCGGGAGACGGCAGTTCTTC.

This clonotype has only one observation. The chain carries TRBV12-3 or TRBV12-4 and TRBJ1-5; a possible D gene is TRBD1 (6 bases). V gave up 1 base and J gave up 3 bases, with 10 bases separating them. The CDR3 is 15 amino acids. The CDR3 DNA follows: TGTGCCAGCAGTTTAGGCCGGACAGACAATCAGCCCCAGCATTTT. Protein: CASSLGRTDNQPQHF.

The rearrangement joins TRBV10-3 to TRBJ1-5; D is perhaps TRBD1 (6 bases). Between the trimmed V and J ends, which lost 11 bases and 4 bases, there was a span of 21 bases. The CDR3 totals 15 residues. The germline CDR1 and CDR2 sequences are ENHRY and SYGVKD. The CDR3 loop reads CAAASRQAMNQPQHF. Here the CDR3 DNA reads TGTGCCGCGGCTTCCCGACAGGCAATGAATCAGCCCCAGCATTTT.

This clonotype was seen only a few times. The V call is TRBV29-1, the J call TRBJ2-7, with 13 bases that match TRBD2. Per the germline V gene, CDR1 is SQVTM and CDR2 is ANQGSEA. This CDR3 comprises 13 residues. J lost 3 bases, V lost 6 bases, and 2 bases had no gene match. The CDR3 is CSVRLAGGYEQYF. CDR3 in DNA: TGCAGCGTCAGACTAGCGGGAGGCTACGAGCAGTACTTC.

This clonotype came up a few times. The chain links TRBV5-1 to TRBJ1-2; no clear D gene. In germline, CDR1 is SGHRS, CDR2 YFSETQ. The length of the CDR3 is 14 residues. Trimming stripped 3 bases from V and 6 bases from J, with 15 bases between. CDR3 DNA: TGCGCCAGCAGCTCTCGTCAGGTGGGCGATGGCTACACCTTC. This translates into CASSSRQVGDGYTF.

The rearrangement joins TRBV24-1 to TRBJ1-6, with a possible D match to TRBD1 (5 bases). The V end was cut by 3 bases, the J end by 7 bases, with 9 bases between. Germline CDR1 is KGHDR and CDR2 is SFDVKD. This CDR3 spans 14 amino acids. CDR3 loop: CATSDPGPNSPLHF. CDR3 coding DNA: TGTGCCACCAGTGATCCGGGGCCCAATTCACCCCTCCACTTT.

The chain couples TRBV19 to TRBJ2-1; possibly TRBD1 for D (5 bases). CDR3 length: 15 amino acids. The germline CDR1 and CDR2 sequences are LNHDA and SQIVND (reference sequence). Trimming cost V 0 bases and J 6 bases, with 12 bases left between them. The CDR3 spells CASSIDWKGVNEQFF. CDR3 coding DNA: TGTGCCAGTAGTATAGATTGGAAAGGGGTCAATGAGCAGTTCTTC.

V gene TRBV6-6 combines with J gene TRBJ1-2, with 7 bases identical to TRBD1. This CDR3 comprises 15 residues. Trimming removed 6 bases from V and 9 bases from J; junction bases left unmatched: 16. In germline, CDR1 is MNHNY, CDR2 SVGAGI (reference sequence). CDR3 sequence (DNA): TGTGCCAGCAGCCCCGCTGACAGGGCGCCCGGTCGCTACACCTTC. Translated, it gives CASSPADRAPGRYTF.

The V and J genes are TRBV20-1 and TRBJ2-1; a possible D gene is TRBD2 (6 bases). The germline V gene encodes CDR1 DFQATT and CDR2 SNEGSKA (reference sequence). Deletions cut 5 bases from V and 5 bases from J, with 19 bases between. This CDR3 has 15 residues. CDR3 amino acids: CSAPAGTRTNNEQFF. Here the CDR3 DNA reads TGCAGTGCTCCCGCCGGGACTCGCACTAACAATGAGCAGTTCTTC.

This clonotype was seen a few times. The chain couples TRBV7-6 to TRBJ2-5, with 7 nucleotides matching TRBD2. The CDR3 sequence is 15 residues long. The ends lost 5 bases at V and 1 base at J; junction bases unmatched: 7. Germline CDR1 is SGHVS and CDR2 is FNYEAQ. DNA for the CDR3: TGTGCCAGCAGCGCGGGGGACCTCATCCAAGAGACCCAGTACTTC. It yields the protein CASSAGDLIQETQYF.